The clone carrying this T cell receptor (beta chain) was counted between two and nine times. Its antigen is unidentified. The assay was immunoSEQ multiplex PCR, and TCRdb's table has in-frame clones only and misses some. The profile covers about 5,000 clones, with approximately 62% appearing a single time and approximately 14% taken by the ten largest. The CDR3 has 14 amino acids. CDR1 and CDR2 from the germline V gene are SGHRS and YFSETQ. The ends were cut back, 0 bases at V and 7 bases at J, with 13 bases in the middle. The sample comes from a study of T cells in pancreatic ductal adenocarcinoma. The selected patients with pancreatic ductal adenocarcinoma had surgery but no neoadjuvant therapy. Study-level results: Tumors hold more CD45RO+ effector T cells, which may bias toward lower diversity.

V gene TRBV5-1 combines with J gene TRBJ1-1; the D is unclear. The TCR was taken from a human donor with pancreatic ductal adenocarcinoma. The source material was pancreatic tumor tissue. CDR3 sequence: CASSLESGLGEAFF. The CDR3 region has the DNA TGCGCCAGCAGCTTGGAGTCGGGTTTGGGTGAAGCTTTCTTT.